This paragraph covers one T cell receptor beta chain sequence. This entry is derived from a study of technical replicates of blood from a handful of donors. CDR1 is SNHLY, CDR2 FYNNEI, per germline. The CDR3 is 17 residues long. Trimming removed 6 bases from V and 2 bases from J; junction bases left unmatched: 15. Some clones are missing from TCRdb's copy, which holds only in-frame ones; the method was immunoSEQ multiplex PCR. The top ten hold 0.2% to 0.25% of the sample, which has about 100,000 clones, about 94% seen once. Sample: T cells isolated from PBMCs. This receptor was taken from a human donor in good health. This chain joins TRBV2 and TRBJ2-7, with 8 bases identical to TRBD1. CDR3 DNA: TGTGCCAGCAGAGCCTCACCGGACAGGGCGAACACCTACGAGCAGTACTTC. This translates into CASRASPDRANTYEQYF.